The 25 T cell receptor beta chains presented below share a single source sample, sequenced in a study of shared clonotypes between healthy human individuals (dated by TCRdb to about 2020). The method behind the library was the immunoSEQ multiplex PCR assay. As stored in TCRdb, this immuneACCESS dataset retains in-frame rearrangements with V and J assigned. A fraction of the clones does not appear; measured against another copy, unresolved V genes explain less than half of the discrepancy, and the remainder lacks a known reason. The sample contains nearly 1,000,000 clones, approximately 80% of them found a single time. The ten largest account for over 1.3% of the sample. The sequencing input was memory CD4+ T cells sorted from blood. The cell subset or site label of this sample denotes: CD45RA-negative fraction. The receptors were gathered from a man in his late teens or twenties in good health.

The chain recombines TRBV6-1 with TRBJ1-3, with D unresolved. CDR1 is MNHNS, CDR2 SASEGT, per germline. CDR3 length: 12 amino acids. V dropped 8 bases and J dropped 3 bases, with 8 bases sitting between them. The chain's CDR3 is CASLGFGNTIYF. The DNA of the CDR3 is TGTGCCAGCTTGGGTTTTGGAAACACCATATATTTT.

This CDR3 reads CASSSQQGGEKLFF. In DNA form, the CDR3 reads TGTGCCAGCAGCTCACAACAGGGGGGGGAAAAACTGTTTTTT. J is TRBJ1-4 and V is TRBV7-9; 8 nucleotides align to TRBD1. Trimming took 4 bases from V and 8 from J; bases not matched to a gene: 6. Germline CDR1 reads SEHNR; CDR2 reads FQNEAQ (reference sequence). This CDR3 contains 14 residues.

V is TRBV6-5 and J is TRBJ2-2, with 8 bases identical to TRBD1. In germline, CDR1 is MNHEY, CDR2 SVGAGI. V lost 8 bases, J lost 8 bases, and 7 bases stayed unmatched. The CDR3 runs to 13 residues. CDR3 coding DNA: TGTGCCAGCTGCAGGGGGCTCTCTGGGGAGCTGTTTTTT. Its protein is CASCRGLSGELFF.

This clone was seen just once. CDR3: CASTLTGTADTQYF. DNA for the CDR3: TGTGCCAGCACATTAACCGGGACAGCAGATACGCAGTATTTT. The V call is TRBV19, the J call TRBJ2-3, with 7 bases fitting TRBD1. Trimming took 9 bases from V and 4 from J; bases not matched to a gene: 10. CDR1 LNHDA and CDR2 SQIVND come from the germline V gene (reference sequence). The CDR3 sequence is 14 residues long.

The sample holds a few counts of this clone. V and J are TRBV28 and TRBJ2-2; no definite D call. The CDR3 totals 15 residues. Germline V gives CDR1 MDHEN, CDR2 SYDVKM. Trimming pared 3 bases from V and 3 bases from J, leaving 11 bases between. In nucleotides, the CDR3 is TGTGCCAGCAGTTTGGCAAAGGCTTACACCGGGGAGCTGTTTTTT. It is translated as CASSLAKAYTGELFF.

The chain has TRBV29-1 and TRBJ1-1; TRBD1 matches at 7 bases. The V segment lost 5 bases and the J segment 0 bases; nucleotides outside the gene matches: 6. Germline V CDR1 and CDR2: SQVTM, ANQGSEA. This CDR3 region has 14 residues. CDR3 sequence reads: CSVTGTAMNTEAFF. As DNA, the CDR3 is TGCAGCGTTACCGGGACAGCTATGAACACTGAAGCTTTCTTT.

To note about this clone: Being one base from a much bigger clone, this may be a read error. The gene calls are TRBV5-6 and TRBJ1-6; no definite D call. V was pared by 5 bases and J by 6 bases, with 9 bases between. CDR3 length equals 13 residues. Germline V gene lookup returns CDR1 SGHDT and CDR2 YYEEEE. The DNA of the CDR3 is TGTGCCAGCAGGACGGGTTTTAATTCACCCCTCCACTTT. Translation gives CASRTGFNSPLHF.

The chain uses TRBV18 and TRBJ1-4; D is ambiguous. There are 15 residues in the CDR3. V lost 1 base and J 0 bases, leaving 6 bases between the germline ends. Per germline, CDR1 KGHSH and CDR2 LQKENI. DNA for the CDR3: TGTGCCAGCTCACCACGTAGGGCAACTAATGAAAAACTGTTTTTT. It specifies CASSPRRATNEKLFF.

The chain combines TRBV5-4 with TRBJ1-2; a weak D match, TRBD1 (6 bases). The germline gives CDR1 SGHNT, CDR2 YYREEE (reference sequence). V lost 0 bases, J lost 8 bases, and 17 bases lay in between. This CDR3 has 15 residues. The CDR3 is CASSLDYGRGAGYTF. The DNA of the CDR3 is TGTGCCAGCAGCTTGGACTACGGCAGGGGAGCCGGCTACACCTTC.

Only a few counts were recorded for this clone. Other DNA sequences in this specimen translate into the identical CDR3. The chain recombines TRBV5-1 with TRBJ1-1, with D uncertain. The V and J ends lost 2 bases and 1 base respectively, with 6 bases between them. Germline V gives CDR1 SGHRS, CDR2 YFSETQ. The CDR3 contains 13 residues. In DNA form, the CDR3 reads TGCGCCAGCAGCTTTAGGGAGAACACTGAAGCTTTCTTT. Its protein is CASSFRENTEAFF.

This sequence joins TRBV19 and TRBJ1-1; 10 positions agree with TRBD1. The V gene end was trimmed by 6 bases and the J gene end by 4 bases; junction bases not matched to a gene: 8. The CDR3 runs to 15 residues. CDR1 is LNHDA and CDR2 is SQIVND in the germline V gene (reference sequence). CDR3: CASRERQGAATEAFF. Written as DNA, the CDR3 is TGTGCCAGTAGAGAGAGACAGGGGGCGGCCACTGAAGCTTTCTTT.

This chain connects TRBV7-6 to TRBJ1-5; the D gene is possibly TRBD1 (6 bases). Germline assignment: CDR1 SGHVS and CDR2 FNYEAQ. Trimming removed 5 bases from V and 4 bases from J, with 9 bases in between. The CDR3 is made up of 13 amino acids. CDR3 sequence reads: CASSRTENQPQHF. The CDR3 bases are TGTGCCAGCAGCCGGACAGAGAATCAGCCCCAGCATTTT.

The V call is TRBV29-1, the J call TRBJ2-7; D is undetermined. Trimming took off 7 bases at V and 1 base at J, with 11 bases between the two ends. In germline, CDR1 is SQVTM, CDR2 ANQGSEA. The length of the CDR3 is 12 residues. For the CDR3, the DNA is TGCAGCGCCCTTTCGGATTCCTACGAGCAGTACTTC. It specifies CSALSDSYEQYF.

The table lists this clone with a few counts. V usage is TRBV7-2 and J usage is TRBJ1-2; weak D call: TRBD1 (5 bases). Per the germline V gene, CDR1 is SGHTA and CDR2 is FQGNSA. Trimming shortened V by 1 base and J by 4 bases, and 10 bases separated the two germline ends. This CDR3 contains 14 residues. The CDR3 region has the DNA TGTGCCAGCAGCTTAGAAGGGGCCAGCTATGGCTACACCTTC. Translated, it gives CASSLEGASYGYTF.

The chain has TRBV5-1 and TRBJ1-1; 10 bases agree with TRBD1. The CDR3 is made up of 14 amino acids. Losses at the gene ends were 2 bases for V and 6 bases for J; bases not matched to a gene: 4. Germline CDR1 SGHRS, CDR2 YFSETQ. The CDR3 nucleotides are TGCGCCAGCAGCTTTCAGACAGGGGGCCCTGAAGCTTTCTTT. It translates to CASSFQTGGPEAFF.

The J gene is TRBJ2-1, the V gene TRBV7-2; 8 nucleotides agree with TRBD2. Germline CDR1 SGHTA, CDR2 FQGNSA. This CDR3 has 15 residues. The trim removed 2 bases at V and 15 bases at J, leaving 15 bases unmatched. For the CDR3, the DNA is TGTGCCAGCAGCTTACAGGGAGGAGCGGGAGAGCCAGCGTTCTTC. Translating gives CASSLQGGAGEPAFF.

This clone is a singleton in its sample. V usage is TRBV6-6 and J usage is TRBJ2-7; a possible D gene is TRBD1 (6 bases). Germline V gene sequence: CDR1 MNHNY, CDR2 SVGAGI (reference sequence). CDR3 length: 14 residues. The ends were cut back, 6 bases at V and 0 bases at J, with 12 bases in the middle. CDR3 in amino acids: CASSATGSSYEQYF. CDR3 coding DNA: TGTGCCAGCAGCGCGACAGGAAGCTCCTACGAGCAGTACTTC.

The chain is built from TRBV4-1 and TRBJ2-2; a weak D match, TRBD2 (6 bases). The V and J ends lost 1 base and 5 bases respectively, with 11 bases between them. Per the germline V gene, CDR1 is MGHRA and CDR2 is YSYEKL. CDR3 length: 15 amino acids. The DNA of the CDR3 is TGCGCCAGCAGCCAAGCGGGAGTCACTACCGGGGAGCTGTTTTTT. This encodes CASSQAGVTTGELFF.

This chain uses TRBV5-6 with TRBJ1-5; 9 bases agree with TRBD1. This CDR3 is built from 14 residues. The trim removed 4 bases at V and 5 bases at J, leaving 4 bases unmatched. Germline CDR1 is SGHDT and CDR2 is YYEEEE. The CDR3 DNA sequence: TGTGCCAGCAGCAGAGGGACAGGGTATCAGCCCCAGCATTTT. It specifies CASSRGTGYQPQHF.

CDR3 amino acids: CASVAGAYSYEQYF. The CDR3 nucleotides read TGTGCCAGCGTCGCAGGGGCATACTCCTACGAGCAGTACTTC. This chain connects TRBV6-6 to TRBJ2-7; D may be TRBD1 (6 bases). Germline-derived CDR1 and CDR2 are MNHNY and SVGAGI (reference sequence). V was shortened by 8 bases and J by 0 bases, with 14 bases between the two germline ends. This CDR3 has 14 residues.

This clone was seen only once. Other DNA sequences in the same sample also yield this CDR3. This chain links TRBV11-2 with TRBJ2-5; D unclear. This CDR3 is 13 amino acids long. Germline CDR1 reads SGHAT; CDR2 reads FQNNGV. V lost 1 base and J 1 base, leaving 4 bases between the germline ends. CDR3 in amino acids: CASSLGAQETQYF. CDR3 DNA: TGTGCCAGCAGCTTAGGGGCCCAAGAGACCCAGTACTTC. Combining the CDR3 with reference TRBV11-2 and TRBJ2-5 gives the whole variable domain EAGVAQSPRYKIIEKRQSVAFWCNPISGHATLYWYQQILGQGPKLLIQFQNNGVVDDSQLPKDRFSAERLKGVDSTLKIQPAKLEDSAVYLCASSLGAQETQYFGPGTRLLVL.

This clone was observed at least ten times. V gene TRBV18 combines with J gene TRBJ1-1; no reliable D call. The V and J ends lost 0 bases and 3 bases respectively, with 11 bases between them. The germline V gene encodes CDR1 KGHSH and CDR2 LQKENI. This CDR3 is 15 amino acids long. CDR3 DNA sequence: TGTGCCAGCTCACCACCGGGCGTGTGGGACACTGAAGCTTTCTTT. Its translation is CASSPPGVWDTEAFF.

The chain combines TRBV7-2 with TRBJ1-1; 7 positions match TRBD1. The CDR3 is 15 residues long. The germline V gene encodes CDR1 SGHTA and CDR2 FQGNSA. V gave up 5 bases and J gave up 1 base; unmatched junction bases: 7. The CDR3 nucleotides read TGTGCCAGCAGCAGGGGGCCAGGGAAGAACACTGAAGCTTTCTTT. Amino acids: CASSRGPGKNTEAFF.

A remark on this clone: Other DNA sequences within the sample encode an identical CDR3. J is TRBJ1-1 and V is TRBV6-6; 9 nucleotides agree with TRBD1. The V and J ends lost 5 bases and 5 bases, in that order; junction bases with no gene match: 3. The CDR3 sequence is 13 residues long. CDR1 MNHNY and CDR2 SVGAGI come from the germline V gene (reference sequence). CDR3 sequence: CASSRQGGTEAFF. The CDR3 DNA reads TGTGCCAGCAGTCGACAGGGGGGGACTGAAGCTTTCTTT.

V gene TRBV19 combines with J gene TRBJ1-5; D is ambiguous. The CDR3 loop spans 14 amino acids. Per germline, CDR1 LNHDA and CDR2 SQIVND (reference sequence). The germline V and J ends were trimmed by 8 bases and 2 bases, with 13 bases remaining between them. CDR3 sequence reads: CASAISVGNQPQHF. CDR3 coding DNA: TGTGCCAGTGCTATAAGCGTGGGCAATCAGCCCCAGCATTTT. Full variable domain (rest looked up from reference TRBV19 and TRBJ1-5): DGGITQSPKYLFRKEGQNVTLSCEQNLNHDAMYWYRQDPGQGLRLIYYSQIVNDFQKGDIAEGYSVSREKKESFPLTVTSAQKNPTAFYLCASAISVGNQPQHFGDGTRLSIL.